The rows below give T cell receptor beta chains drawn from one sample of a study of blood T cell repertoires in COVID-19. Assay: immunoSEQ multiplex PCR; the TCRdb copy retains only in-frame clones and omits some. The sample records roughly 43,000 clones, approximately 80% being singletons. Sequenced input: peripheral blood. The source is a woman aged 55-70 years with acute or convalescent COVID-19. The CDR3 runs from the conserved cysteine through the conserved F or W. A D gene is named only where the DNA matches it firmly. Not all rows give a size; the values are once, few, many and, for expanded clones, a class.

j_call d_call clone_size v_call cdr3_aa cdr3_nt
TRBJ1-1 NA few TRBV2 CASSDRRQTHGAFF TGTGCCAGCAGTGACCGCCGCCAAACCCACGGGGCTTTCTTT
TRBJ1-5 TRBD1 once TRBV27 CASSLSSDRDDQPQHF TGTGCCAGCAGTTTATCCTCGGACAGGGATGATCAGCCCCAGCATTTT
TRBJ2-2 NA once TRBV6-5 CASSRKGGTGELFF TGTGCCAGCAGCAGGAAAGGAGGGACCGGGGAGCTGTTTTTT
TRBJ1-2 NA NA TRBV9 CASSVVPGENYGYTF TGTGCCAGCAGCGTAGTACCAGGGGAGAACTATGGCTACACCTTC
TRBJ2-5 TRBD1 NA TRBV29-1 CSVEKSGGRETQYF TGCAGCGTTGAGAAGTCAGGGGGCAGGGAGACCCAGTACTTC
TRBJ1-6 TRBD1 NA TRBV27 CASSPPGTGGISPLHF TGTGCCAGCAGTCCGCCCGGGACAGGGGGGATTTCACCCCTCCACTTT
TRBJ2-4 TRBD2 NA TRBV7-2 CASSLVAGWNIQYF TGTGCCAGCAGCTTAGTAGCGGGGTGGAACATTCAGTACTTC
TRBJ2-1 NA NA TRBV28 CASSLRGEQFF TGTGCCAGCAGTTTAAGGGGTGAGCAGTTCTTC
TRBJ2-2 TRBD1 NA TRBV7-9 CASSSTGYTGELFF TGTGCCAGCAGCTCGACAGGGTACACCGGGGAGCTGTTTTTT
TRBJ1-1 TRBD1 NA TRBV18 CASKTGENTEAFF TGTGCCAGCAAGACAGGGGAAAACACTGAAGCTTTCTTT
TRBJ2-3 TRBD1 NA TRBV27 CASSPGQGSHTDTQYF TGTGCCAGCAGTCCGGGACAGGGGAGTCACACAGATACGCAGTATTTT
TRBJ1-6 TRBD1 NA TRBV6-5 CASSYSDRNSPLHF TGTGCCAGCAGTTACTCGGACAGGAATTCACCCCTCCACTTT
TRBJ2-7 NA few TRBV12-3/TRBV12-4 CASSPDRSYEQYF TGTGCCAGCAGTCCAGACAGAAGCTACGAGCAGTACTTC
TRBJ1-5 NA NA TRBV2 CASSELRNQPQHF TGTGCCAGCAGTGAACTCCGCAATCAGCCCCAGCATTTT
TRBJ2-2 TRBD2 NA TRBV7-3 CASRDPSGNSNTGELFF TGTGCCAGCAGGGACCCAAGCGGGAATTCGAACACCGGGGAGCTGTTTTTT
TRBJ2-7 TRBD1 NA TRBV18 CASSLDRGYEQYF TGTGCCAGCTCTTTGGACAGGGGCTACGAGCAGTACTTC